The 10 T cell receptor beta chains presented below share a single source sample, sequenced in a study of T cell repertoires in cytomegalovirus infection. TCRdb used MiXCR to reprocess the reads, holding one entry per CDR3 protein. The sample shows some 560,000 distinct CDR3 sequences, just under 40% of them seen only once. Their antigen targets remain unknown. The specimen was cultured PBMCs, collected from culture after CMV antigen stimulation. These TCRs come from a human donor in good health (CMV status not recorded). Some clones in this sample may be carry-over from other donors' samples.

The J gene is TRBJ2-1, the V gene TRBV7-2; D might be TRBD2 (7 bases). The germline CDR1 and CDR2 sequences are SGHTA and FQGNSA. V was cut by 6 bases and J by 0 bases, with 24 bases left in between. The CDR3 is 19 residues long. The CDR3 nucleotides read TGTGCCAGCAGTCCTGGGCGGGGGCTAGCGCTGAGCTCCTACAATGAGCAGTTCTTC. Its protein is CASSPGRGLALSSYNEQFF.

This chain connects TRBV11-2 to TRBJ2-1; 10 bases line up with TRBD1. V trimming: 5 bases; J trimming: 7 bases; junction bases outside the gene matches: 8. CDR3 length: 15 residues. CDR1 SGHAT and CDR2 FQNNGV come from the germline V gene. CDR3 residues: CASSVTGGPMNEQFF. CDR3 nucleotides: TGTGCCAGCAGCGTGACAGGGGGCCCTATGAATGAGCAGTTCTTC. The full variable domain, with the rest looked up from reference TRBV11-2 and TRBJ2-1, is EAGVAQSPRYKIIEKRQSVAFWCNPISGHATLYWYQQILGQGPKLLIQFQNNGVVDDSQLPKDRFSAERLKGVDSTLKIQPAKLEDSAVYLCASSVTGGPMNEQFFGPGTRLTVL.

V is TRBV25-1 and J is TRBJ1-4, with D uncertain. Germline V CDR1 and CDR2: MGHDK, SYGVNS. The CDR3 loop spans 16 amino acids. V was shortened by 3 bases and J by 0 bases, with 11 bases between the two germline ends. The CDR3 DNA follows: TGTGCCAGCAGTGAGCTTTCGACTGCAACTAATGAAAAACTGTTTTTT. Encoded protein: CASSELSTATNEKLFF.

This clonotype was observed many times. The chain has TRBV7-2 and TRBJ2-1; D is unresolved. Germline assignment: CDR1 SGHTA and CDR2 FQGNSA. The V end lost 1 base, the J end lost 3 bases, and 7 bases lay between the germline ends. The CDR3 runs to 14 residues. The CDR3 sequence is CASSLGYGYNEQFF. CDR3 sequence (DNA): TGTGCCAGCAGCTTAGGGTACGGCTACAATGAGCAGTTCTTC.

The rearrangement uses TRBV5-6 and TRBJ2-7; 8 nucleotides agree with TRBD1. The ends lost 2 bases at V and 5 bases at J; junction bases unmatched: 6. This CDR3 is 14 amino acids long. The germline gives CDR1 SGHDT, CDR2 YYEEEE. The CDR3 here is CASSFRRGLDEQYF. The CDR3 coding sequence is TGTGCCAGCAGCTTTCGCAGGGGGCTTGACGAGCAGTACTTC.

V is TRBV9 and J is TRBJ1-3; D unclear. Trimming took off 0 bases at V and 0 bases at J, with 1 base between the two ends. CDR1 and CDR2 (germline): SGDLS, YYNGEE. The CDR3 length is 13 residues. The CDR3 loop is CASSVDSGNTIYF. The CDR3 DNA is TGTGCCAGCAGCGTAGACTCTGGAAACACCATATATTTT.

The chain carries TRBV11-2 and TRBJ2-2; 9 nucleotides agree with TRBD2. The J segment lost 3 bases and the V segment lost 3 bases, leaving 5 bases of the junction unmatched. The CDR3 is 16 residues long. Per the germline V gene, CDR1 is SGHAT and CDR2 is FQNNGV. CDR3 region: CASSFSAGGYTGELFF. CDR3 coding DNA: TGTGCCAGCAGCTTTTCAGCGGGGGGTTACACCGGGGAGCTGTTTTTT.

The V gene is TRBV7-4, the J gene TRBJ2-3, with TRBD2 matching 7 bases. Germline trimming cut 11 bases from V and 2 bases from J; bases unmatched to any gene: 10. The CDR3 has 14 residues. Germline-derived CDR1 and CDR2 are SGHVT and SQSDAQ. The chain's CDR3 is CADAGGTYTDTQYF. The CDR3 region has the DNA TGTGCCGACGCCGGGGGGACCTACACAGATACGCAGTATTTT.

V usage is TRBV6-9 and J usage is TRBJ1-6, with D perhaps TRBD1 (5 bases). This CDR3 has 13 residues. Trimming left V 11 bases short and J 9 bases short, with 17 bases between. Germline V gene data show CDR1 as MNHGY and CDR2 as SVAAGI. The CDR3 nucleotides read TGTGCCGGGGGGATTCAGACCGGTTCACCCCTCCACTTT. Its protein is CAGGIQTGSPLHF.

This clonotype was found a few times. The chain uses TRBV11-2 and TRBJ2-3, with a tentative D call TRBD1 (6 bases). The germline CDR1 and CDR2 sequences are SGHAT and FQNNGV. The CDR3 extends over 15 amino acids. The ends were cut back, 2 bases at V and 5 bases at J, with 14 bases in the middle. The CDR3 bases are TGTGCCAGCAGCTTAACTTGGACAGCCCGAGATACGCAGTATTTT. The encoded protein is CASSLTWTARDTQYF.